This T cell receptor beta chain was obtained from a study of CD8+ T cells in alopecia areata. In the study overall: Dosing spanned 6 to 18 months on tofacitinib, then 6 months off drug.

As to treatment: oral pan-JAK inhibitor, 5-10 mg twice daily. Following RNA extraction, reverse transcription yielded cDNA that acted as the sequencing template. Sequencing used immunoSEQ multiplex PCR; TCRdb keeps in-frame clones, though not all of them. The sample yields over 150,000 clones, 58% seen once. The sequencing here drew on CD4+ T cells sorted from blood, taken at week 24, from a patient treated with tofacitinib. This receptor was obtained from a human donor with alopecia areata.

The CDR3: CACLVEGGGEQFF. The CDR3 bases are TGTGCCTGCCTAGTTGAGGGAGGGGGTGAGCAGTTCTTC. The chain couples TRBV30 to TRBJ2-1; TRBD2 is a possible D gene (7 bases). This CDR3 contains 13 residues. V was cut by 6 bases and J by 9 bases, with 18 bases left in between. Germline V gene lookup returns CDR1 GTSNPN and CDR2 SVGIG (reference sequence).